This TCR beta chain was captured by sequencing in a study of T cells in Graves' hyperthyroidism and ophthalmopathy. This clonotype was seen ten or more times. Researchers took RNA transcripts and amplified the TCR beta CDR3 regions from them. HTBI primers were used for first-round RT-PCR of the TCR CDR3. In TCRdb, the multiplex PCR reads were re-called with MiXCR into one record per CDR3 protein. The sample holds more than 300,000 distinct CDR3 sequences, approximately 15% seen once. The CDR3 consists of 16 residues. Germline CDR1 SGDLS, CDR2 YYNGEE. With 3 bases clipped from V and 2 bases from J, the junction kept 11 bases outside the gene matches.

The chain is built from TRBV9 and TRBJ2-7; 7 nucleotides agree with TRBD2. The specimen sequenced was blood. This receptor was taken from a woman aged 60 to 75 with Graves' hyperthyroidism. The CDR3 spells CASSDSPGLETYEQYF. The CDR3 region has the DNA TGTGCCAGCAGCGACTCCCCAGGACTAGAAACCTACGAGCAGTACTTC.